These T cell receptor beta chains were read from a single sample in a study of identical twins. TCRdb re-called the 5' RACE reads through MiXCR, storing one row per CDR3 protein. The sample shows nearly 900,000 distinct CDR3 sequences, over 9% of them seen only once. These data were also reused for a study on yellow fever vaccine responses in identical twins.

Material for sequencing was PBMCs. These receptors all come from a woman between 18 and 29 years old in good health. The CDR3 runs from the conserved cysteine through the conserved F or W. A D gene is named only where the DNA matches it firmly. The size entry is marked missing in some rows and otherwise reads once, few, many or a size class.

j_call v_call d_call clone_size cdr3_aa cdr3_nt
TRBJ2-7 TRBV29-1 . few CSVKKEEQYF TGCAGCGTAAAGAAGGAGGAGCAGTACTTC
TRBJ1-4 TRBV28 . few CASYKDRTNEKLFF TGTGCCAGCTATAAGGACAGAACTAATGAAAAACTGTTTTTT
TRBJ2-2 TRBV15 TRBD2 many CATSTASGMAGELFF TGTGCCACCAGCACGGCTAGCGGGATGGCCGGGGAGCTGTTTTTT
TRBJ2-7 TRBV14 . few CASSQDIRGIHEQYF TGTGCCAGCAGCCAAGATATAAGAGGAATCCACGAGCAGTACTTC
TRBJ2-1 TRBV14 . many CASSQVWATYNEQFF TGTGCCAGCAGCCAAGTTTGGGCTACCTACAATGAGCAGTTCTTC
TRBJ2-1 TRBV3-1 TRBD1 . CASSQTTGTGMNEQFF TGTGCCAGCAGCCAGACAACCGGGACAGGGATGAATGAGCAGTTCTTC
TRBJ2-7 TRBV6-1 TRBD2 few CASSTTSGNSYEQYF TGTGCCAGCAGTACCACTAGCGGAAACTCCTACGAGCAGTACTTC
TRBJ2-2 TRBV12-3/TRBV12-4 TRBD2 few CASSSPQRIIAGRTGELFF TGTGCCAGCAGTTCACCCCAGAGAATCATAGCGGGAAGGACCGGGGAGCTGTTTTTT
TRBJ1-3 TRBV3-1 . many CASSQRSGRNSGNTIYF TGTGCCAGCAGCCAAAGATCAGGCCGGAACTCTGGAAACACCATATATTTT
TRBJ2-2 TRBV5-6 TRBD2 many CASSLYTVPGTRTGELFF TGTGCCAGCAGCTTGTACACAGTCCCCGGGACTAGGACCGGGGAGCTGTTTTTT
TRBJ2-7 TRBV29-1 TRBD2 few CSVVALAGVMGSYEQYF TGCAGCGTTGTGGCACTAGCGGGAGTGATGGGCTCCTACGAGCAGTACTTC
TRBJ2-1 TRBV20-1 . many CSVTSTDEQFF TGCAGTGTTACTAGTACCGATGAGCAGTTCTTC
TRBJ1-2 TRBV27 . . CASSLSAGSGYTF TGTGCCAGCAGTTTATCGGCGGGAAGTGGCTACACCTTC
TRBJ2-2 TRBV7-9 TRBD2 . CASRQTSGATGELFF TGTGCCAGCAGGCAAACTAGCGGAGCTACCGGGGAGCTGTTTTTT
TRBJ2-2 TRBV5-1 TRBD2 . CASRMAGDGTGELFF TGCGCCAGCAGGATGGCGGGGGATGGCACCGGGGAGCTGTTTTTT
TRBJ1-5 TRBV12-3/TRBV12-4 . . CASSLGSGAASNQPQHF TGTGCCAGCAGTTTAGGTTCAGGGGCCGCGAGCAATCAGCCCCAGCATTTT
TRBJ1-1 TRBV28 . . CASSLFGGSTEAFF TGTGCCAGCAGTTTATTTGGAGGGTCGACTGAAGCTTTCTTT
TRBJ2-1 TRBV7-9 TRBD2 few CASVVAGGYNEQFF TGTGCCAGCGTCGTAGCGGGAGGTTACAATGAGCAGTTCTTC
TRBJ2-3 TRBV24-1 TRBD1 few CATRAGTATDTQYF TGTGCCACCAGGGCCGGGACAGCCACAGATACGCAGTATTTT
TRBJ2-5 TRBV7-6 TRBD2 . CASSLLSSGETQYF TGTGCCAGCAGCTTACTGTCTAGCGGGGAGACCCAGTACTTC
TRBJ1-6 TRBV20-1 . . CSARGGEDNNSPLHF TGCAGTGCTAGAGGGGGGGAGGACAATAATTCACCCCTCCACTTT
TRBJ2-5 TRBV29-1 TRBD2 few CSVEGGLALETQYF TGCAGCGTTGAGGGGGGACTAGCGCTAGAGACCCAGTACTTC
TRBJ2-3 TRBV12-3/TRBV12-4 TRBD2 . CASSSGAAGGRTDTQYF TGTGCCAGCAGTTCCGGCGCAGCGGGAGGACGCACAGATACGCAGTATTTT
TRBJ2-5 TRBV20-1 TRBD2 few CSARSQRDQKETQYF TGCAGTGCTAGGAGTCAGCGGGACCAGAAAGAGACCCAGTACTTC
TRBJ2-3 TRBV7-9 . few CASSLALTLATDTQYF TGTGCCAGCAGCTTAGCCCTGACCTTGGCCACAGATACGCAGTATTTT
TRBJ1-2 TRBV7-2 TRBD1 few CASSLGLDRGPANYGYTF TGTGCCAGCAGCTTAGGCTTGGACAGGGGCCCCGCTAACTATGGCTACACCTTC
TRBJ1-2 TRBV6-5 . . CASSYGPEDYGYTF TGTGCCAGCAGTTACGGTCCGGAGGACTATGGCTACACCTTC
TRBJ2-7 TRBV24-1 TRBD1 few CATSDRDRSYEQYF TGTGCCACCAGTGATCGGGACAGGAGTTACGAGCAGTACTTC